This record covers a single T cell receptor beta chain. It lacks a known antigen. No base qualities exist here, and no much larger clone lies one base off it. Naive CD8 T cell libraries were made from roughly 20,000 to 1,000,000 sorted cells using 10%, 30% or 50% of purified RNA. On a BD FACSAria II, naive CD8 T cells were FACS-sorted as CD8+CD4-CCR7+CD45RA+ and collected into RLT Plus buffer. Nine to eleven TCR copies' worth of Jurkat RNA were spiked into about 20,000-1,100,000 naive CD8 T cell samples to test detection sensitivity. Enrichment of CD8 T cells was performed with RosetteSep CD8+ T Cell Enrichment Cocktail and Ficoll-Paque, after which ACK red cell lysis was carried out. The data belong to a study of molecular identifiers for immune sequencing clone quantification listed by TCRdb under 2018. Concerning the study at large: For a replicate experiment, RNA from approximately 20,000 or 98,000 naive CD8 T cells was divided into five aliquots, and four of the five aliquots were sequenced. This methods study used CD8 T cells to benchmark TCR RNA copy counting and molecular-identifier clustering-based TCR repertoire sequencing (MIDCIRS). The paper as a whole reports these results and caveats: Modeling estimated about three recovered TCR RNA copies per cell, compared with about ten by digital PCR, which implies about 32% capture efficiency. Even against a background of roughly 1 million naive CD8 T cells, spiked-in Jurkat TCR RNA amounting to a single cell's worth was reported to be detectable. Highly expanded clone sizes could be underestimated if identical TCR molecules share a barcode. Clones above 20 RNA copies held over 98% of molecules in CMV-specific effector cells but under 1% in naive cells. When barcode sub-clustering was left out, chimeric consensus sequences inflated TCR diversity, with chimeras reaching as high as 47%. The naive libraries included spiked-in Jurkat TCR RNA (roughly 11 copies' worth), and this RNA is not part of the donor repertoire.

The receptor library was made with PCR. TCRdb names NextSeq 500 as the instrument used. Bulk TCR libraries were generated as previously described, with the TCR primers listed in Table S5 used. Total RNA was purified with the Qiagen AllPrep DNA/RNA kit. Before analysis, reads from multiple sequencing runs of one library were combined. As for the authors' bioinformatics: Reads were retained only if their TCR constant sequence matched exactly, and those retained reads were trimmed to 150 nt and grouped according to their 12-nt molecular barcodes. Within each barcode group, reads were sub-clustered at a 15% Levenshtein threshold, and quality-weighted consensus sequences were built per RNA molecule. Non-functional sequences were excluded, and lower-count sequences lying one edit away from another sequence were also excluded. On the basis of fitting two negative binomial distributions, barcode sub-clusters with fewer than 20% of the maximum read count were discarded. TCRdb ran its own pipeline on the public reads, namely fastp trimming at Q25 and MiXCR clone calling, and kept in-frame beta chains. Identical CDR3 proteins give one entry, which carries the most common genes and DNA. V and J calls and clone size were set by TCRdb, not the authors. The sample table contains around 8,000 distinct CDR3 sequences; only one count was recorded for under 40% of them. Approximately 5.1% of the sample rests with the top ten.

The germline V gene (reference sequence) gives CDR1 as LGHDT and CDR2 as YNNKEL. From the cysteine up to the phenylalanine, the CDR3 has a length of 15 residues. The CDR3 DNA has 45 bases and is translated from base 1. The V end loses 4 bases and the J end loses 1 base, and a stretch of 8 bases separates them. In this chain, TRBV3-1 is recombined with TRBJ2-6; the D gene cannot be resolved reliably. This TCR was recovered from a human donor in good health. Some libraries in this study had Jurkat cell RNA spiked in. The sequencing input was naive CD8+ T cells from blood, with Jurkat cell RNA spiked in. The sample's cell subset or site label, in plain terms: FACS-sorted CD8+CD4-CCR7+CD45RA+ naive T cells. Here is the DNA: TGTGCCAGCAGCCCTCTCCTATCTGGGGCCAACGTCCTGACTTTC. This yields the protein CASSPLLSGANVLTF.